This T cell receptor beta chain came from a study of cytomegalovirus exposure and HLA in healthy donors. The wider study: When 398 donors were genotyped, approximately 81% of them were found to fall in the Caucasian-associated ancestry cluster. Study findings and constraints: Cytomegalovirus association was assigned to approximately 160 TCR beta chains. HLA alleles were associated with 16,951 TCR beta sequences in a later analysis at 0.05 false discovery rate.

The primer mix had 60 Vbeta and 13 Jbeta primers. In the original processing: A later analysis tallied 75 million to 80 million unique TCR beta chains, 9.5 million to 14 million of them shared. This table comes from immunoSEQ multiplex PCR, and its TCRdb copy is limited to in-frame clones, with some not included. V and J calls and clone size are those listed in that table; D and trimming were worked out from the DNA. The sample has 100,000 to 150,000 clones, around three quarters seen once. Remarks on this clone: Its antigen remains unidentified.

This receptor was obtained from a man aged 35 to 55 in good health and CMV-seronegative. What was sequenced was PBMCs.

The CDR3 region is CASSGGPQETQYF. In nucleotides, the CDR3 is TGTGCCAGCAGCGGGGGGCCGCAAGAGACCCAGTACTTC. V gene TRBV9 combines with J gene TRBJ2-5, with D possibly matching TRBD1 (6 bases). Trimming stripped 3 bases from V and 2 bases from J, with 8 bases between. This CDR3 has 13 residues. Germline V lookup: CDR1 SGDLS, CDR2 YYNGEE.